Below are 3 T cell receptor beta chains sequenced from a single sample in a study of T cell responses to AZD1222 COVID-19 vaccine. Data came from immunoSEQ multiplex PCR; TCRdb stores just in-frame clones and leaves some out. The repertoire has roughly 120,000 clones, approximately 94% of them found once; the top ten carry 5%. Sequencing used peripheral blood, obtained 28 days after the second AZD1222 dose. These receptors came from an adult who received the AZD1222 COVID-19 vaccine.

The J gene is TRBJ1-5, the V gene TRBV6-5; a possible D gene is TRBD1 (6 bases). The ends were cut back, 4 bases at V and 4 bases at J, with 14 bases in the middle. CDR3 size: 15 residues. CDR1 is MNHEY and CDR2 is SVGAGI in the germline V gene. The CDR3 region is CASSWNPGANQPQHF. The CDR3 DNA sequence: TGTGCCAGCAGTTGGAATCCGGGGGCTAATCAGCCCCAGCATTTT.

The chain uses TRBV6-5 and TRBJ2-1; D not certain. Germline V gene sequence: CDR1 MNHEY, CDR2 SVGAGI. Trimming removed 4 bases from V and 13 bases from J, with 8 bases in between. CDR3 length: 10 residues. CDR3 sequence: CASSLRPQFF. DNA for the CDR3: TGTGCCAGCAGTTTAAGACCTCAGTTCTTC.

This chain joins TRBV7-9 and TRBJ1-2; D gene uncertain. The CDR3 totals 13 residues. The V gene's germline CDR1 is SEHNR and CDR2 FQNEAQ (reference sequence). Deletions cut 3 bases from V and 4 bases from J, with 9 bases between. The CDR3 spells CASSFEGGYGYTF. DNA for the CDR3: TGTGCCAGCAGCTTTGAGGGTGGCTATGGCTACACCTTC.